This T cell receptor beta chain was obtained from a study of T cell responses to AZD1222 COVID-19 vaccine. The overall study: Some second doses came at about 4 weeks and others at about 12 weeks; these were pooled. Study observations and caveats: Spike-specific TCR breadth and depth grew following two AZD1222 doses. At study baseline, merely six AZD1222 recipients were seropositive. No repertoire was sampled before or during the peak T cell response, only after it.

Germline values: CDR1 SGHRS, CDR2 YFSETQ. The CDR3 loop spans 13 amino acids. The trim removed 4 bases at V and 4 bases at J, leaving 4 bases unmatched. This clone appeared once. No antigen is known for it. TCRdb's table, derived via immunoSEQ multiplex PCR, lists solely in-frame clones and lacks some. The sample gives approximately 120,000 clones, about 91% of which show up once; around 7% is in the top ten. Specimen: peripheral blood, collected on day 0 of AZD1222 vaccination. This TCR came from an adult in good health. The chain uses TRBV5-1 and TRBJ1-1; 7 positions match TRBD1. CDR3 sequence: CASSATGATEAFF. In DNA form, the CDR3 reads TGCGCCAGCAGCGCCACAGGGGCCACTGAAGCTTTCTTT.